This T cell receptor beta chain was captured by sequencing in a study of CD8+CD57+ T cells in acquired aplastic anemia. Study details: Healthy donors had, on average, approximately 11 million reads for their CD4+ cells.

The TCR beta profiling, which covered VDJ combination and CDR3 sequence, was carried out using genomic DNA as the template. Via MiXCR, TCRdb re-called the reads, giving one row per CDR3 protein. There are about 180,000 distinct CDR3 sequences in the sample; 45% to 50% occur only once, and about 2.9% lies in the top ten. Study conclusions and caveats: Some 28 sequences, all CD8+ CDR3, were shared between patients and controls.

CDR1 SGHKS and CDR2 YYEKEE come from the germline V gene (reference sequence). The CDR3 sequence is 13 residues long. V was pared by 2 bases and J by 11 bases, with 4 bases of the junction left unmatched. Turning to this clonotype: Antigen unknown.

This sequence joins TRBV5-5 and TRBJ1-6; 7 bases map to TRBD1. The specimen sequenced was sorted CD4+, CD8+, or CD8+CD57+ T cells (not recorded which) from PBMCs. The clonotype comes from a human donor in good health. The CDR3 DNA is TGTGCCAGCAGCTTTACAGGGGAGGCACCCCTCCACTTT. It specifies CASSFTGEAPLHF. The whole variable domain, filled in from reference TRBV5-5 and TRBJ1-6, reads DAGVTQSPTHLIKTRGQQVTLRCSPISGHKSVSWYQQVLGQGPQFIFQYYEKEERGRGNFPDRFSARQFPNYSSELNVNALLLGDSALYLCASSFTGEAPLHFGNGTRLTVT.